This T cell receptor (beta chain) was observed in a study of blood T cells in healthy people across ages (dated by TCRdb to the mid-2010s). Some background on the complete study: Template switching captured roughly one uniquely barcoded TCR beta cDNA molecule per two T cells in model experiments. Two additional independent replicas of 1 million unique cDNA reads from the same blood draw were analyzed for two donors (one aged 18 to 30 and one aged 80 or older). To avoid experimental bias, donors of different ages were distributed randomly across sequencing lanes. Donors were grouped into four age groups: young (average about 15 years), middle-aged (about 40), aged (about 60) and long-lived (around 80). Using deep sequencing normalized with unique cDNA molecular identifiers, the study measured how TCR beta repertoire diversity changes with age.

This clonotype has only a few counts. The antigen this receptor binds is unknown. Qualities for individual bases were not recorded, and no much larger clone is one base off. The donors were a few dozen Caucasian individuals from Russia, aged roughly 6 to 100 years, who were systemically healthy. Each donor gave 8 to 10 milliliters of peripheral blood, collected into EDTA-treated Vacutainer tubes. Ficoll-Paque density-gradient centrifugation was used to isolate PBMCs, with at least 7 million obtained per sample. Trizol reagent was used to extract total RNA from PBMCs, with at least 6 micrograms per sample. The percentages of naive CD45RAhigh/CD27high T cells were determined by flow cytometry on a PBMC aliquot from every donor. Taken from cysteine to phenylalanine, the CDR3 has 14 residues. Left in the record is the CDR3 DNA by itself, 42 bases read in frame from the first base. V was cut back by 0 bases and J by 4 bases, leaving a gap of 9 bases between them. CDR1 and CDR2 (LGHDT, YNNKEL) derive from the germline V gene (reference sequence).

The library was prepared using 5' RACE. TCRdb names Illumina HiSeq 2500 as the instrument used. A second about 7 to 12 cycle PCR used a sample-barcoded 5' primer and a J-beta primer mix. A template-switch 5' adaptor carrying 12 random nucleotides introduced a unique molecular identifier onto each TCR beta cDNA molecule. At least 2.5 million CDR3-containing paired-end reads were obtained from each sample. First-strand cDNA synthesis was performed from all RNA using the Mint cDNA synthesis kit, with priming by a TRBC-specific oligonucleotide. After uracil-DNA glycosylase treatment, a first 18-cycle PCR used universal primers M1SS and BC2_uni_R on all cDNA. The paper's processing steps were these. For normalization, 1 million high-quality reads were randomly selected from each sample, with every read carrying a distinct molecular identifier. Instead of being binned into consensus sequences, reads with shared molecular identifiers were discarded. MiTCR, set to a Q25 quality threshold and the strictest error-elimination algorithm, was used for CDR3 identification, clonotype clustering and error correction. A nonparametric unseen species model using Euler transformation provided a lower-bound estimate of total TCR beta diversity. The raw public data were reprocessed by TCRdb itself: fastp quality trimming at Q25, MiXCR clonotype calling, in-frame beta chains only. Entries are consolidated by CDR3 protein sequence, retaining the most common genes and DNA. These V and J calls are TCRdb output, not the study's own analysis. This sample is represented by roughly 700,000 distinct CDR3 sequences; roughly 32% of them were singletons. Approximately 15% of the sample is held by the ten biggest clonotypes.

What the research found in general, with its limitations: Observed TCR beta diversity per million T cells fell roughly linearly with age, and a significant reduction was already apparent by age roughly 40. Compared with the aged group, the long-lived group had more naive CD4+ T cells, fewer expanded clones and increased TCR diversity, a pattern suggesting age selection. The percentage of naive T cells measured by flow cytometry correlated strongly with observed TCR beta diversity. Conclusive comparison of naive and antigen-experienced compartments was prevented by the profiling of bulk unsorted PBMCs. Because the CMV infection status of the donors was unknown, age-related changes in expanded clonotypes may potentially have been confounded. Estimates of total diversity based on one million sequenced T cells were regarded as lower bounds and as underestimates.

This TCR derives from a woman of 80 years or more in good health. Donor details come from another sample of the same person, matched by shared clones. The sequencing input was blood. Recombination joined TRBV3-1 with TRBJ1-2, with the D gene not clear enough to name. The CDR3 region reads CASSQDLKGYGYTF. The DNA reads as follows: TGTGCCAGCAGCCAAGATCTGAAGGGCTATGGCTACACCTTC.